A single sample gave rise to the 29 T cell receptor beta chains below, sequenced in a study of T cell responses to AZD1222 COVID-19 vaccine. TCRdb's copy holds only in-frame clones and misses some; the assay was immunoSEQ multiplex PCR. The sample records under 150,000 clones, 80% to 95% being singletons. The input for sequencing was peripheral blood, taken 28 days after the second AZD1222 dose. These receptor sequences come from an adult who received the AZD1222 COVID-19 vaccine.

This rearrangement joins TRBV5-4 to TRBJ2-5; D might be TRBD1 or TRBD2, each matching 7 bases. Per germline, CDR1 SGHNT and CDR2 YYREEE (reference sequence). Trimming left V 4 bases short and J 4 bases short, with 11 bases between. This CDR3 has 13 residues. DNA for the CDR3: TGTGCCAGCAGCCCCAGGGGGGGAGAGACCCAGTACTTC. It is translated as CASSPRGGETQYF.

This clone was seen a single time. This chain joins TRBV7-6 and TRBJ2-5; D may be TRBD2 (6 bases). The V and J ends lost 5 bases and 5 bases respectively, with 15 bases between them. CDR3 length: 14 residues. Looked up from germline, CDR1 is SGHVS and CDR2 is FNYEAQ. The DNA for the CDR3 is TGTGCCAGCAGCCGTAGCGGCGCCCGCGAGACCCAGTACTTC. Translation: CASSRSGARETQYF.

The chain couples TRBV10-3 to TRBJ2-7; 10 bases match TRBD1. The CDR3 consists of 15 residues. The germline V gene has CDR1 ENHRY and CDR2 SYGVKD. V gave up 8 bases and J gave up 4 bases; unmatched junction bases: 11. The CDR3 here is CAIAQVGTGVYEQYF. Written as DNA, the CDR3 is TGTGCCATCGCTCAGGTGGGGACAGGGGTGTACGAGCAGTACTTC.

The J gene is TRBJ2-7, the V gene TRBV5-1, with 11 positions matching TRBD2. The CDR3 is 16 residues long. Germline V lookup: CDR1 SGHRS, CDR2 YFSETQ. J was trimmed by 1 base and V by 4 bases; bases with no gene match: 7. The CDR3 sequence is CASSHTLAGGSYEQYF. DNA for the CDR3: TGCGCCAGCAGCCACACTCTAGCGGGAGGTTCCTACGAGCAGTACTTC. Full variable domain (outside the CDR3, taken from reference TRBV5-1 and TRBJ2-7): KAGVTQTPRYLIKTRGQQVTLSCSPISGHRSVSWYQQTPGQGLQFLFEYFSETQRNKGNFPGRFSGRQFSNSRSEMNVSTLELGDSALYLCASSHTLAGGSYEQYFGPGTRLTVT.

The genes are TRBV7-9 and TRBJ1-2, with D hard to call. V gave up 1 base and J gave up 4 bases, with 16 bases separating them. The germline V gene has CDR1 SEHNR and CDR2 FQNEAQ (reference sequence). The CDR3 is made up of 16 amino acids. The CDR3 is CASSLVLELGSYGYTF. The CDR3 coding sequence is TGTGCCAGCAGCTTAGTCCTAGAGTTAGGAAGCTATGGCTACACCTTC.

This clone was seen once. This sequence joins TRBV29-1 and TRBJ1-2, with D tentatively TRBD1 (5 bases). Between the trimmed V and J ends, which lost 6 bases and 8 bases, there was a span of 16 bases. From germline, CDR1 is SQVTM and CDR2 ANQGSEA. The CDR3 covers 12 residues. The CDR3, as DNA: TGCAGCGTGGGTGACGGGGCCTACGGCTACACCTTC. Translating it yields CSVGDGAYGYTF. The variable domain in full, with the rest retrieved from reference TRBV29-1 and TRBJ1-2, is SAVISQKPSRDICQRGTSLTIQCQVDSQVTMMFWYRQQPGQSLTLIATANQGSEATYESGFVIDKFPISRPNLTFSTLTVSNMSPEDSSIYLCSVGDGAYGYTFGSGTRLTVV.

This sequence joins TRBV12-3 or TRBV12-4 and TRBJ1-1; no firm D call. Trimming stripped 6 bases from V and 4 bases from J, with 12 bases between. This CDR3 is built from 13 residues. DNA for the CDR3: TGTGCCAGCAGCCCTCAGGCGGGCACTGAAGCTTTCTTT. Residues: CASSPQAGTEAFF.

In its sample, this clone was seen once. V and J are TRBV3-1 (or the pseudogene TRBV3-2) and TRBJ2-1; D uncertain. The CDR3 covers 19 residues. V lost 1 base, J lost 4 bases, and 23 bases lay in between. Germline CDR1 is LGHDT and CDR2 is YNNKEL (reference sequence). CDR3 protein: CASSQARGSRAGVYNEQFF. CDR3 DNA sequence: TGTGCCAGCAGCCAAGCTAGAGGTTCTAGGGCTGGGGTATACAATGAGCAGTTCTTC.

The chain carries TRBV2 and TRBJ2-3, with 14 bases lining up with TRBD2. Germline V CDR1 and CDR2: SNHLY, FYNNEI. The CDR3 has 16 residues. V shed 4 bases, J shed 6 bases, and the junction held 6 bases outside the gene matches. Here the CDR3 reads CASSGRLAGGGDTQYF. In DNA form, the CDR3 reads TGTGCCAGCAGTGGTAGACTAGCGGGAGGGGGGGATACGCAGTATTTT.

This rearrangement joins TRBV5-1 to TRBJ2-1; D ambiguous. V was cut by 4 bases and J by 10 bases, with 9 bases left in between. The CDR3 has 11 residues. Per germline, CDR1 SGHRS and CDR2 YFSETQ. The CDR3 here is CASSPDEEQFF. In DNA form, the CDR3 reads TGCGCCAGCAGCCCGGACGAGGAGCAGTTCTTC.

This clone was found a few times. CDR3 protein: CASTRGQATYEQYF. Written as DNA, the CDR3 is TGTGCCAGCACGAGGGGACAGGCAACCTACGAGCAGTACTTC. J is TRBJ2-7 and V is TRBV6-5, with 8 bases identical to TRBD1. In germline, CDR1 is MNHEY, CDR2 SVGAGI. Unmatched junction bases numbered 7, after V lost 7 bases and J lost 2 bases. The CDR3 is 14 residues long.

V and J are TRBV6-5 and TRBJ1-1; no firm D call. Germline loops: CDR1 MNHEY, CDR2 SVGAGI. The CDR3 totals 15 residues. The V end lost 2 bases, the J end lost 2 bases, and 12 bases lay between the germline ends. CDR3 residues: CASSYQAGRNTEAFF. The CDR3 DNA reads TGTGCCAGCAGTTACCAGGCGGGCCGAAACACTGAAGCTTTCTTT.

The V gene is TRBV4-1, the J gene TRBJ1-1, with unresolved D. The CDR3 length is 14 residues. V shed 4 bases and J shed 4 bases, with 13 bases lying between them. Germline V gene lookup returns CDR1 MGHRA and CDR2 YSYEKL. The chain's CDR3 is CASSRSIGLTEAFF. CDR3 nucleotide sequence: TGCGCCAGCAGCCGGTCGATTGGGCTCACTGAAGCTTTCTTT.

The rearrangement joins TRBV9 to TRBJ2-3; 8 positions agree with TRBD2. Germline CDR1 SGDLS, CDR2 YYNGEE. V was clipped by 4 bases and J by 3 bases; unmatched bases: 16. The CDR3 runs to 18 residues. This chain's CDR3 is CASSLKRGGGMETDTQYF. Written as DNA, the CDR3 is TGTGCCAGCAGCCTCAAACGGGGGGGCGGGATGGAGACAGATACGCAGTATTTT. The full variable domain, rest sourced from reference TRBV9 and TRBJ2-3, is DSGVTQTPKHLITATGQRVTLRCSPRSGDLSVYWYQQSLDQGLQFLIQYYNGEERAKGNILERFSAQQFPDLHSELNLSSLELGDSALYFCASSLKRGGGMETDTQYFGPGTRLTVL.

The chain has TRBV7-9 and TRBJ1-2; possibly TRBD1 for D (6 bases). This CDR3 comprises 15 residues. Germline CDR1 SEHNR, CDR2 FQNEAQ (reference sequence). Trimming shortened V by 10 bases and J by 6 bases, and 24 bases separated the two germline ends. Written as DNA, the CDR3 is TGTGCCACGTTGCGGGGGGCGGATGGTACCAATGGCTACACCTTC. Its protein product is CATLRGADGTNGYTF.

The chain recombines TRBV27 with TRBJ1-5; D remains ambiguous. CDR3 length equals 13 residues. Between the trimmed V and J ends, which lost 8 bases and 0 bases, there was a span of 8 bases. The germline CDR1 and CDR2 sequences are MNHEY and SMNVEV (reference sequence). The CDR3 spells CASGRNSNQPQHF. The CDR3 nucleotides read TGTGCCAGCGGCCGTAATAGCAATCAGCCCCAGCATTTT.

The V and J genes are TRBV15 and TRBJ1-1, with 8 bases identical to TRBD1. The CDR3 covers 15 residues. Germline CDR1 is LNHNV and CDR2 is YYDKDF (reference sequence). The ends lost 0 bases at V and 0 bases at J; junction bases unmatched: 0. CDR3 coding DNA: TGTGCCACCAGCAGAGACAGGGGGCTGAACACTGAAGCTTTCTTT. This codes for CATSRDRGLNTEAFF.

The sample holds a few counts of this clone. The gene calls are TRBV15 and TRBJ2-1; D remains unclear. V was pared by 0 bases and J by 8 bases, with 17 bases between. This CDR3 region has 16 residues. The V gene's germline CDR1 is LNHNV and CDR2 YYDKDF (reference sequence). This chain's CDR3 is CATSRDHPGRSYEQFF. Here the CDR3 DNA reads TGTGCCACCAGCAGAGACCATCCTGGTAGGTCGTATGAGCAGTTCTTC.

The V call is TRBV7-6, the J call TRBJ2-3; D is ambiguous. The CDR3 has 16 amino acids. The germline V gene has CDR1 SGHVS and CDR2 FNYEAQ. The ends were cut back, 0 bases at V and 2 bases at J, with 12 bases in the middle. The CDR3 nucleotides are TGTGCCAGCAGCTTAGCCACCCCGTGGGCCACAGATACGCAGTATTTT. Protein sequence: CASSLATPWATDTQYF.

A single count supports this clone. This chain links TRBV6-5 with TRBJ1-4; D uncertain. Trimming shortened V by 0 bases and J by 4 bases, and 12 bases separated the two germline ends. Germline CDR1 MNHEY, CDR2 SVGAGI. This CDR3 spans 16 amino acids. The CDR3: CASSYSSTRSNEKLFF. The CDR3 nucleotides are TGTGCCAGCAGTTACTCGTCGACTCGAAGTAATGAAAAACTGTTTTTT.

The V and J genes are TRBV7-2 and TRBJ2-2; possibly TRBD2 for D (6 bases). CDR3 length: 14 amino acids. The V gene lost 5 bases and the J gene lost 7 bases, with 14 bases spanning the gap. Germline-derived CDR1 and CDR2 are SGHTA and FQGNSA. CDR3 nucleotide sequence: TGTGCCAGCAGCAGGGACCGGGGGTACGGGGAGCTGTTTTTT. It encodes CASSRDRGYGELFF.

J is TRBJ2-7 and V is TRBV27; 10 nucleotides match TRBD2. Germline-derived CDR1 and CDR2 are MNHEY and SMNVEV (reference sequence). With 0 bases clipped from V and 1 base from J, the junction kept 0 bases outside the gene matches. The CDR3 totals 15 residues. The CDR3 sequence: CASSLSSGRSYEQYF. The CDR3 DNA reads TGTGCCAGCAGTTTATCTAGCGGGAGGTCCTACGAGCAGTACTTC.

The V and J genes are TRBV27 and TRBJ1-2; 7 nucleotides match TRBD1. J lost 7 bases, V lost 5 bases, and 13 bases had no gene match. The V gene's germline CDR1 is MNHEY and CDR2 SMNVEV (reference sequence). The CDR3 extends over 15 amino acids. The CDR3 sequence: CASSGKPQGYIGYTF. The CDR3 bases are TGTGCCAGCAGTGGAAAGCCACAGGGGTATATTGGCTACACCTTC.

The CDR3 region has the DNA TGTGCCAGCAGTTACGATAGGGTAGCGGGGCCCGAGTCCTACAATGAGCAGTTCTTC. It encodes CASSYDRVAGPESYNEQFF. The chain couples TRBV6-2 or TRBV6-3 to TRBJ2-1; the match to TRBD2 covers 8 bases. The V gene's germline CDR1 is MNHEY and CDR2 SVGEGT. The CDR3 contains 19 residues. Unmatched junction bases numbered 13, after V lost 2 bases and J lost 1 base.

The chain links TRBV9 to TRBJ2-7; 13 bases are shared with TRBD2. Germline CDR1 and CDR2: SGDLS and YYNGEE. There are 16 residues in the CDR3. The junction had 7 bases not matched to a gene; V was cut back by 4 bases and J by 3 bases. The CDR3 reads CASSLRTSGRFYEQYF. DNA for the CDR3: TGTGCCAGCAGCCTAAGGACTAGCGGGAGATTCTACGAGCAGTACTTC.

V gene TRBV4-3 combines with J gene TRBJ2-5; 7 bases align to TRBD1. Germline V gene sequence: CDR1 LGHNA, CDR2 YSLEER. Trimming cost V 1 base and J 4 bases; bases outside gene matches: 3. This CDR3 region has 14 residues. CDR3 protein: CASSQGTGPETQYF. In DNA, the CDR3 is TGCGCCAGCAGCCAAGGGACAGGTCCAGAGACCCAGTACTTC.

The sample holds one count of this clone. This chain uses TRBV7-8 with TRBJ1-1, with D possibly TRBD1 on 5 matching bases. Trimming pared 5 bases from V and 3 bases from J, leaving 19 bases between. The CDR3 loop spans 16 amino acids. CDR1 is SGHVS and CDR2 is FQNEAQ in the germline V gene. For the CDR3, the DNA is TGTGCCAGCAGCCTACGCCCAAGGGGAGGTCACACTGAAGCTTTCTTT. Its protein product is CASSLRPRGGHTEAFF.

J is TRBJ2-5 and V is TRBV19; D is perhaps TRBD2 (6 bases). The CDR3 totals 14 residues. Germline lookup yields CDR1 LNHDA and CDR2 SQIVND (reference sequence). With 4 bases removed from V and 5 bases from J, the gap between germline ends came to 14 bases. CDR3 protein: CASSKGLGVETQYF. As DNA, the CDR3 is TGTGCCAGTAGTAAGGGACTGGGAGTTGAGACCCAGTACTTC. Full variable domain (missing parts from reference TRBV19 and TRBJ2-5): DGGITQSPKYLFRKEGQNVTLSCEQNLNHDAMYWYRQDPGQGLRLIYYSQIVNDFQKGDIAEGYSVSREKKESFPLTVTSAQKNPTAFYLCASSKGLGVETQYFGPGTRLLVL.

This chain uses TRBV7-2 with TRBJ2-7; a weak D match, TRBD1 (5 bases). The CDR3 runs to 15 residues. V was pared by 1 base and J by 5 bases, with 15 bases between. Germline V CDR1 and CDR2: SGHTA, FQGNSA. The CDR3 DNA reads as TGTGCCAGCAGCTTAGGACCGGATGGACATGACGAGCAGTACTTC. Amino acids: CASSLGPDGHDEQYF.